This TCR beta chain is from a study of shared clonotypes between healthy human individuals. Broader study findings: Non-shared clonotypes had lower generation probabilities than those shared by all four donors. The study generally estimated greater richness for naive than memory subsets.

Assay execution proceeded at the deep level. Assay used: immunoSEQ multiplex PCR; TCRdb lists only in-frame clones, some missing. The data contain a few million clones, over 90% of them singletons. CD4+ cell separation produced CD45RA+ naive and CD45RA-negative memory subsets. As for this clone: Its antigen is not known.

The TCR was taken from a man aged 18 to 35 in good health. Some clones in this sample may be carry-over from other donors' samples. Sequenced material: naive CD4+ T cells from PBMCs. Subset here: CD45RA+ positively selected.

The CDR3 sequence: CASSLSPHNEQFF. The CDR3 region has the DNA TGTGCCAGCAGCTTGTCGCCCCACAATGAGCAGTTCTTC. The chain is built from TRBV7-3 and TRBJ2-1; D uncertain. The CDR3 totals 13 residues. V was pared by 3 bases and J by 5 bases, with 8 bases between. CDR1 is SGHTA, CDR2 FQGTGA, per germline.